This TCR beta chain was obtained from a study of cytomegalovirus exposure and HLA in healthy donors. General study points: Earlier analysis yielded a pattern in which most TCR beta V segments were productive about 87% or about 30% of the time. Later on, an analysis showed TCR association rates differing by HLA locus, with DRB1 the most and HLA-C the fewest.

The CDR3 contains 14 residues. V was pared by 5 bases and J by 5 bases, with 15 bases between. From germline, CDR1 is MNHEY and CDR2 SVGAGI. Vbeta (60) and Jbeta (13) primers were used in the PCR. Here immunoSEQ multiplex PCR was the method, and the copy in TCRdb shows in-frame clones only, minus some. The sample contains about 160,000 clones, roughly four fifths of which appear only once. For this clone: Its antigen is currently unknown.

This chain joins TRBV6-5 and TRBJ1-2; D is possibly TRBD1 (6 bases). The specimen was PBMCs. This clonotype originated in a woman younger than 35 in good health and CMV-seronegative. In nucleotides, the CDR3 is TGTGCCAGCAGTCTGCAGGGGAATCGGTATGGCTACACCTTC. This codes for CASSLQGNRYGYTF.